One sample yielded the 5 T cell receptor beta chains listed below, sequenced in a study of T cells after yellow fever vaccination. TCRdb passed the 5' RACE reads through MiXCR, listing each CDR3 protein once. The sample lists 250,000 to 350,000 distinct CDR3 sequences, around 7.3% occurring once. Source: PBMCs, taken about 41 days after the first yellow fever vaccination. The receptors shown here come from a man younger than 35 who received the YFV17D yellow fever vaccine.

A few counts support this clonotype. CDR3 DNA: TGCGCCAGCAGCCCGTTTCCCGGGACTAGCGGGGGGGGTGGGGCCAACGTCCTGACTTTC. Its translation is CASSPFPGTSGGGGANVLTF. V and J are TRBV5-1 and TRBJ2-6, with TRBD2 matching 16 bases. This CDR3 has 20 amino acids. CDR1 SGHRS and CDR2 YFSETQ come from the germline V gene. V shed 4 bases and J 3 bases; nucleotides not matched to a gene: 10.

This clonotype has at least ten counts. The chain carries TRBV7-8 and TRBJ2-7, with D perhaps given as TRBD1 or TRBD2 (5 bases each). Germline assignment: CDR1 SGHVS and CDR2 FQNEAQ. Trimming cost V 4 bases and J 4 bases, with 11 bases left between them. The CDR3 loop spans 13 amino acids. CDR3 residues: CASSSGPRYEQYV. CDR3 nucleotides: TGTGCCAGCAGCTCGGGACCACGGTACGAGCAGTACGTC.

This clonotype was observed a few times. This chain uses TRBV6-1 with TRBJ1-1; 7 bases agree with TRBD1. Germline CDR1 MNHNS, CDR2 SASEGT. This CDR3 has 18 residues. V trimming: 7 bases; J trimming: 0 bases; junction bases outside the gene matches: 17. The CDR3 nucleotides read TGTGCCAGCATCCCCAGGCCCCCCAGAGGGGGCTTGAACACTGAAGCTTTCTTT. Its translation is CASIPRPPRGGLNTEAFF.

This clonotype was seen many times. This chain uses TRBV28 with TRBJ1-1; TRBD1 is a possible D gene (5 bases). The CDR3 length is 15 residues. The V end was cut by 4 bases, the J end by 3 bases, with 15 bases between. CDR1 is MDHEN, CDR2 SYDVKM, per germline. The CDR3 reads CASSSLGGADTEAFF. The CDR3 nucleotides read TGTGCCAGCAGTTCCCTTGGAGGGGCGGACACTGAAGCTTTCTTT.

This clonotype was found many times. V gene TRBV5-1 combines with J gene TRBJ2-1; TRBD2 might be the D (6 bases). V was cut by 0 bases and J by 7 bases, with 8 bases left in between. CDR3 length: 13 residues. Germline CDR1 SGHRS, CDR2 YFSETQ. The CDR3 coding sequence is TGCGCCAGCAGCTTGGCCGGGGGAAATGAGCAGTTCTTC. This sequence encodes CASSLAGGNEQFF.